This is a list of T cell receptor beta chains from one sample in a study of shared clonotypes between healthy human individuals. This table comes from immunoSEQ multiplex PCR, and its TCRdb copy is limited to in-frame clones, with some not included. The table lists some 2 million clones, roughly 94% of them singletons. The sequenced material came from naive CD8+ T cells sorted from blood. The receptors were gathered from a man aged 18 to 35 in good health. Both conserved end residues are part of each CDR3.

CASSDRGTPLTSGRAYLYNEQFF	TRBJ2-1	TRBV2	23
CASSPWRGADTQYF	TRBJ2-3	TRBV13	14
CASSFQANTGELFF	TRBJ2-2	TRBV6-5	14
CAWSTGQGTDTQYF	TRBJ2-3	TRBV30	14
CASSELGAPNYGYTF	TRBJ1-2	TRBV6-1	15
CASSLVSRDIEAFF	TRBJ1-1	TRBV7-9	14
CASSPTGGSYDYTF	TRBJ1-2	TRBV28	14
CASSSSLSWATNEKLFF	TRBJ1-4	TRBV7-9	17
CASGHPEQLLNQPQHF	TRBJ1-5	TRBV28	16
CASSLEGPKETQYF	TRBJ2-5	TRBV11-3	14
CASSQFNLFATNEKLFF	TRBJ1-4	TRBV16	17
CSGRDSSYEQYF	TRBJ2-7	TRBV29-1	12
CAISEGLSNSPLHF	TRBJ1-6	TRBV10-3	14
CASSPPVIYEQYF	TRBJ2-7	TRBV28	13
CASSEDPLGAKNIQYF	TRBJ2-4	TRBV6-1	16
CASSSGGIGEKLFF	TRBJ1-4	TRBV9	14
CATTKGQGVTDTQYF	TRBJ2-3	TRBV15	15
CASSLGKYNEQFF	TRBJ2-1	TRBV27	13
CASSSRGAYGYTF	TRBJ1-2	TRBV6-5	13
CASSPSGGATEQFF	TRBJ2-1	TRBV11-2	14
CASSLVGTSVFYEQYF	TRBJ2-7	TRBV27	16
CASSSGPEEAHPYEQYF	TRBJ2-7	TRBV5-6	17
CASSLRSDIDGYTF	TRBJ1-2	TRBV5-1	14
CASSISWFIEQYF	TRBJ2-7	TRBV6-1	13
CASGLTPYNQPQHF	TRBJ1-5	TRBV27	14
CASSFPNEKLFF	TRBJ1-4	TRBV11-2	12
CASSQSSGRAVTDTQYF	TRBJ2-3	TRBV4-1	17
CASRSRGEPDTEAFF	TRBJ1-1	TRBV5-6	15
CASSFGGSYEQYF	TRBJ2-7	TRBV5-4	13
CASSPSGANNYGYTF	TRBJ1-2	TRBV11-2	15
CASSKGGTRLYEQYF	TRBJ2-7	TRBV21-1	15
CASSEAGAENTGELFF	TRBJ2-2	TRBV2	16
CASSKEQYF	TRBJ2-7	TRBV6-6	9
CASGALGNQPQHF	TRBJ1-5	TRBV25-1	13
CASSYSGTSSLGQFF	TRBJ2-1	TRBV2	15
CAPDSYQPQHF	TRBJ1-5	TRBV28	11
CASSLGGLTEAFF	TRBJ1-1	TRBV7-6	13
CASSLFGVETQYF	TRBJ2-5	TRBV7-7	13
CASAARGSPYEQYF	TRBJ2-7	TRBV19	14
CASSFSGKELTGELFF	TRBJ2-2	TRBV19	16
CASSYSSGVQPQHF	TRBJ1-5	TRBV6-5	14
CAWMTGTTNTGELFF	TRBJ2-2	TRBV30	15
CASSSDGGDTQYF	TRBJ2-3	TRBV13	13
CASSLGGSGANVLTF	TRBJ2-6	TRBV27	15
CASSVGLSTEAFF	TRBJ1-1	TRBV9	13
CASSQDFGGSQETQYF	TRBJ2-5	TRBV4-2	16
CASSLGEGPTDTQYF	TRBJ2-3	TRBV7-9	15
CASWGQTYEQYF	TRBJ2-7	TRBV5-1	12
CASSIGGRVRTEAFF	TRBJ1-1	TRBV19	15
CASSPPTVMNTEAFF	TRBJ1-1	TRBV7-9	15
CASSTDSYEQYF	TRBJ2-7	TRBV28	12
CASGLAAGTGVYSNQPQHF	TRBJ1-5	TRBV12-5	19
CASSEGDQPQHF	TRBJ1-5	TRBV2	12
CASSDPPFDEQYF	TRBJ2-7	TRBV5-1	13
CASSTRTSGITYEQYF	TRBJ2-7	TRBV5-6	16
CASSQVIVSGPEKLFF	TRBJ1-4	TRBV4-1	16
CASSLRDRGTEAFF	TRBJ1-1	TRBV13	14